The clone carrying this T cell receptor beta chain has just a few counts. This sample was included in a study of CD8 T cells in ankylosing spondylitis. Each CDR3 protein gets one entry after TCRdb re-called the 5' RACE reads with MiXCR. In the table there are 350,000 to 400,000 distinct CDR3 sequences, 20% of which are singletons. This receptor was identified in a male donor with ankylosing spondylitis or in good health (not recorded which). The sequenced sample consisted of blood, either unsorted or a sorted T cell fraction (not recorded which).

The CDR3 region is CSVEGGGASYNEQFF. The CDR3 region has the DNA TGCAGCGTTGAAGGCGGGGGGGCTTCCTACAATGAGCAGTTCTTC. The chain recombines TRBV29-1 with TRBJ2-1, with 9 bases identical to TRBD2. The CDR3 loop spans 15 amino acids. CDR1 SQVTM and CDR2 ANQGSEA come from the germline V gene. V shed 1 base and J 1 base; nucleotides not matched to a gene: 2.